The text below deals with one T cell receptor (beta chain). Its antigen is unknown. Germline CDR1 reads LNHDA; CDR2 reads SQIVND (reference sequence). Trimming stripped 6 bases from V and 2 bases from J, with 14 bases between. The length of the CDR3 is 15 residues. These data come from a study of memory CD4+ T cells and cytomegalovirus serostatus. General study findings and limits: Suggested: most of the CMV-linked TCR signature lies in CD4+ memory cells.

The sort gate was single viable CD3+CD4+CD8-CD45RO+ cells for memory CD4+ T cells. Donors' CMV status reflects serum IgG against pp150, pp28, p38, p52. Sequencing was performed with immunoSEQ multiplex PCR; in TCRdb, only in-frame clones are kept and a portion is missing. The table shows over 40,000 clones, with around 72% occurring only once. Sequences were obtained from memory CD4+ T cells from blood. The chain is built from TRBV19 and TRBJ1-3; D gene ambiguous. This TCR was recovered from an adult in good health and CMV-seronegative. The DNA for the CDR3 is TGTGCCAGTAGAACCAGTCCGTCTCCTGGAAACACCATATATTTT. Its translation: CASRTSPSPGNTIYF. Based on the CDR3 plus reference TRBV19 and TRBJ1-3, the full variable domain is DGGITQSPKYLFRKEGQNVTLSCEQNLNHDAMYWYRQDPGQGLRLIYYSQIVNDFQKGDIAEGYSVSREKKESFPLTVTSAQKNPTAFYLCASRTSPSPGNTIYFGEGSWLTVV.